This is a list of T cell receptor beta chains from one sample in a study of cytomegalovirus exposure and HLA in healthy donors. The assay was immunoSEQ multiplex PCR, and TCRdb's table has in-frame clones only and misses some. Among tens of thousands of clones, over 60% were seen once, and the ten largest hold more than 3%. Sample: PBMCs. The receptor set was obtained from a young man in good health and CMV-seronegative. Both conserved end residues are part of each CDR3. Each record gives: J gene, CDR3 length, V gene, D gene, clone size, CDR3 protein, CDR3 DNA. D genes are given only for firm matches. Size is omitted from some rows. Given values are once, few, many or a class for expanded clones.

TRBJ2-3,17,TRBV4-2,TRBD2,.,CASSPGGFGLAFDTQYF,TGTGCCAGCAGCCCGGGCGGGTTCGGACTAGCATTTGATACGCAGTATTTT
TRBJ2-1,16,TRBV6-6,TRBD1,.,CASRRPGTGFYNEQFF,TGTGCCAGCAGGCGACCCGGGACAGGGTTCTACAATGAGCAGTTCTTC
TRBJ2-7,14,TRBV29-1,TRBD2,.,CSVSSGYISYEQYF,TGCAGCGTTTCTAGCGGGTACATCTCCTACGAGCAGTACTTC
TRBJ1-1,14,TRBV10-2,.,.,CASSAMESGTEAFF,TGCGCCAGCAGTGCTATGGAATCGGGGACTGAAGCTTTCTTT
TRBJ1-6,11,TRBV30,.,.,CAWSVSSPLHF,TGTGCCTGGAGTGTAAGCTCACCCCTCCACTTT
TRBJ2-2,16,TRBV5-1,TRBD2,.,CASSLGLAGPKAGLFF,TGCGCCAGCAGCTTGGGACTAGCGGGACCTAAGGCCGGGCTGTTTTTT
TRBJ2-7,13,TRBV10-2,.,once,CASSIGENYEQYF,TGCGCCAGCAGTATCGGGGAAAACTACGAGCAGTACTTC
TRBJ1-1,15,TRBV6-1,TRBD1,.,CASSESQGMNTEAFF,TGTGCCAGCAGTGAATCACAGGGGATGAACACTGAAGCTTTCTTT
TRBJ2-7,13,TRBV6-5,TRBD1,.,CASRAGQGYEQYF,TGTGCCAGCAGAGCGGGACAGGGGTACGAGCAGTACTTC
TRBJ1-2,14,TRBV9,.,.,CASSVAGRGDGYTF,TGTGCCAGCAGCGTAGCCGGAAGGGGCGACGGCTACACCTTC
TRBJ1-6,15,TRBV5-1,TRBD1,.,CASSLGTDPSSPLHF,TGCGCCAGCAGCCTCGGGACAGACCCCTCATCACCCCTCCACTTT
TRBJ1-2,13,TRBV2,.,once,CASTQGANYGYTF,TGTGCCAGCACGCAGGGCGCTAACTATGGCTACACCTTC
TRBJ2-7,12,TRBV30,TRBD1,.,CAWSQGAYEQYF,TGTGCCTGGTCTCAGGGGGCTTACGAGCAGTACTTC
TRBJ2-7,17,TRBV19,.,.,CASSPQGPQELFYEQYF,TGTGCCAGTAGCCCACAGGGTCCCCAAGAATTGTTCTACGAGCAGTACTTC
TRBJ1-3,14,TRBV2,.,.,CASSNFRSGNTIYF,TGTGCCAGCAGTAATTTCCGCTCTGGAAACACCATATATTTT
TRBJ1-4,15,TRBV19,TRBD1,.,CASSPGQAFNEKLFF,TGTGCCAGTAGCCCCGGACAGGCCTTTAATGAAAAACTGTTTTTT
TRBJ1-6,15,TRBV5-4,.,.,CASSLGVSGNSPLHF,TGTGCCAGCAGCTTGGGGGTGTCGGGTAATTCACCCCTCCACTTT
TRBJ1-3,17,TRBV9,.,.,CASSVGLGQGGGNTIYF,TGTGCCAGCAGCGTAGGGCTTGGTCAGGGAGGTGGAAACACCATATATTTT
TRBJ2-7,13,TRBV11-3,.,.,CASSLAQGYEQYF,TGTGCCAGCAGCTTAGCTCAGGGTTACGAGCAGTACTTC
TRBJ2-7,11,TRBV5-6,.,.,CARDRAYEQYF,TGTGCCAGGGACAGAGCCTACGAGCAGTACTTC
TRBJ2-7,14,TRBV2,TRBD2,.,CASSPGLTSYEQYF,TGTGCCAGCAGTCCGGGACTAACCTCCTACGAGCAGTACTTC
TRBJ1-3,20,TRBV6-4,.,.,CASSDSRSPSDRFSGNTIYF,TGTGCCAGCAGTGACTCCCGGTCGCCGTCTGACAGGTTCTCTGGAAACACCATATATTTT
TRBJ2-5,14,TRBV6-1,.,.,CASSPGFGQETQYF,TGTGCCAGCAGCCCTGGATTTGGGCAGGAGACCCAGTACTTC
TRBJ1-6,15,TRBV2,TRBD1,.,CASKNIGGGDSPLHF,TGTGCCAGCAAGAACATAGGGGGCGGCGATTCACCCCTCCACTTT
TRBJ2-1,16,TRBV5-1,TRBD1,.,CASSFSGGTGDNEQFF,TGCGCCAGCAGCTTTTCAGGCGGGACAGGGGACAATGAGCAGTTCTTC
TRBJ2-3,16,TRBV19,TRBD2,.,CASRPRTSGSADTQYF,TGTGCCAGTCGACCTAGGACTAGCGGGAGTGCAGATACGCAGTATTTT
TRBJ2-5,14,TRBV5-1,.,.,CASSLDSVQETQYF,TGCGCCAGCAGCTTGGATTCAGTACAAGAGACCCAGTACTTC
TRBJ2-7,14,TRBV6-6,TRBD1,.,CASTTQDRGYEQYF,TGTGCCAGCACAACCCAGGACAGGGGCTACGAGCAGTACTTC
TRBJ2-2,14,TRBV5-4,.,.,CASSQLANTGELFF,TGTGCCAGCAGCCAACTCGCGAACACCGGGGAGCTGTTTTTT
TRBJ1-1,13,TRBV19,.,.,CAGRETPLAEAFF,TGTGCCGGGCGGGAAACCCCTCTCGCTGAAGCTTTCTTT
TRBJ2-7,12,TRBV2,.,.,CASSGLAGEQYF,TGTGCCAGCTCGGGCCTGGCGGGGGAGCAGTACTTC
TRBJ1-2,13,TRBV28,TRBD1,.,CASRRTGEYGYTF,TGTGCCAGCAGGCGGACAGGGGAGTATGGCTACACCTTC
TRBJ2-1,16,TRBV7-2,TRBD2,.,CASSPHLAGGYNEQFF,TGTGCCAGCAGCCCGCATCTAGCGGGAGGGTACAATGAGCAGTTCTTC
TRBJ2-3,14,TRBV5-1,.,.,CASSLRYSTDTQYF,TGCGCCAGCAGCCTGAGGTATTCCACAGATACGCAGTATTTT
TRBJ1-3,16,TRBV5-4,.,.,CASSLGLPGSGNTIYF,TGTGCCAGCAGCTTGGGCCTACCAGGCTCTGGAAACACCATATATTTT
TRBJ1-2,16,TRBV27,TRBD1,once,CASSLTFRAGGVGYTF,TGTGCCAGCAGTTTAACGTTCCGGGCAGGGGGCGTGGGCTACACCTTC
TRBJ2-1,12,TRBV29-1,TRBD2,.,CSVDTSGRERFF,TGCAGCGTTGATACTAGCGGGAGGGAACGATTCTTC
TRBJ1-1,15,TRBV7-9,.,.,CASSLASRVNTEAFF,TGTGCCAGCAGCTTAGCGTCTCGGGTGAACACTGAAGCTTTCTTT
TRBJ2-7,14,TRBV7-8,.,.,CASSLTGSSYEQYF,TGTGCCAGCAGCTTAACGGGATCGTCCTACGAGCAGTACTTC
TRBJ2-7,17,TRBV28,TRBD2,.,CASSSPLLAGSTYEQYF,TGTGCCAGCAGTTCCCCCCTCCTAGCGGGAAGTACCTACGAGCAGTACTTC
TRBJ2-1,15,TRBV27,TRBD1,.,CASSSGQLSYNEQFF,TGTGCCAGCAGTTCGGGACAGCTAAGCTACAATGAGCAGTTCTTC
TRBJ2-3,13,TRBV5-1,.,once,CASSGTSRDTQYF,TGCGCCAGCAGCGGCACTAGCCGTGATACGCAGTATTTT
TRBJ2-7,14,TRBV19,.,.,CASSVGQRVYEQYF,TGTGCCAGTAGTGTGGGACAACGTGTCTACGAGCAGTACTTC
TRBJ1-1,16,TRBV7-9,TRBD1,.,CASSAKPGQENTEAFF,TGTGCCAGCAGCGCCAAGCCGGGACAGGAGAACACTGAAGCTTTCTTT